This TCR beta chain was recovered during a study of monozygotic twins with inflammatory bowel disease. Study results and caveats: Twins with IBD had fewer clonotypes in common with others than healthy twins, particularly during disease activity.

The germline V gene has CDR1 DFQATT and CDR2 SNEGSKA (reference sequence). CDR3 size: 13 residues. Regarding this clonotype: Its target is unknown.

A total RNA quantity of 3500 ng went into each TCR library. TCRdb derives one entry per CDR3 protein from the 5' RACE reads, leaving out DNA. This sample's table has under 350,000 distinct CDR3 sequences. Sequencing was performed on blood. V usage is TRBV20-1 and J usage is TRBJ1-4; the D call from TCRdb, TRBD1, cannot be confirmed without DNA. The source of this sequence is a human donor with ulcerative colitis or Crohn's disease, or a healthy co-twin of an affected twin (not recorded which). CDR3 residues: CSARTGFNEKLFF.